These T cell receptor beta chains were read from a single sample in a study of immune evolution from preneoplasia to lung adenocarcinoma. The data were produced by immunoSEQ multiplex PCR, yet TCRdb's version contains in-frame clones alone and is incomplete. The sample shows 25,000 to 30,000 clones, around 74% of them seen only once. Specimen: FFPE invasive lung adenocarcinoma tissue. These receptors originate from a person between 60 and 69 years old with invasive lung adenocarcinoma. Some clones in this sample may be carry-over from other donors' samples. CDR3s include the opening cysteine and the closing phenylalanine or tryptophan. D genes are given only for firm matches. The size field is filled for only some rows; it gives once, few, many or a size class.

d_call	v_call	j_call	clone_size	cdr3_nt	cdr3_aa
TRBD2	TRBV9	TRBJ2-2	once	TGTGCCAGCAGCGTAGATCCAGCGGGAGGTCACGGGGAGCTGTTTTTT	CASSVDPAGGHGELFF
TRBD2	TRBV18	TRBJ2-7	few	TGTGCCAGCTCACCAGTCGGGGGGGGTTACGAGCAGTACTTC	CASSPVGGGYEQYF
NA	TRBV5-6	TRBJ1-2	NA	TGTGCCAGCAGCTTAGGACGCCAGGGGTTCGGCTACACCTTC	CASSLGRQGFGYTF
NA	TRBV11-2	TRBJ2-1	NA	TGTGCCAGCAGCTTAGATCCAGGACAACGCTCCTACAATGAGCAGTTCTTC	CASSLDPGQRSYNEQFF
TRBD1	TRBV19	TRBJ2-7	NA	TGTGCCAGTAGTACATTGCCGGGACAGGGGGCGAAAGAGCAGTACTTC	CASSTLPGQGAKEQYF
TRBD1	TRBV5-4	TRBJ1-5	NA	TGTGCCAGCAGCTCGATCCGGGACAGGAATAAACAGCCCCAGCATTTT	CASSSIRDRNKQPQHF
NA	TRBV29-1	TRBJ2-6	NA	TGCAGCGTCAGGGGATCTGGGACCAACGTCCTGACTTTC	CSVRGSGTNVLTF
NA	TRBV4-1	TRBJ1-5	few	TGCGCCAGCAGCCCTGACCGATATCCGGGGCCCCAGCATTTT	CASSPDRYPGPQHF
NA	TRBV2	TRBJ2-7	NA	TGTGCCAGCAGTGGGGAACAGCTCACCTCCTACGAGCAGTACTTC	CASSGEQLTSYEQYF
NA	TRBV18	TRBJ1-5	NA	TGTGCCAGCTCACCACGGGACGGGACCCGTGATCAGCCCCAGCATTTT	CASSPRDGTRDQPQHF
TRBD2	TRBV7-2	TRBJ2-3	NA	TGTGCCAGCAGCCCGGACATAGGGGGGACTAGCGGGAGTAGGGATACGCAGTATTTT	CASSPDIGGTSGSRDTQYF
NA	TRBV19	TRBJ2-4	NA	TGTGCCAGTAGTATAGGGCTAGAAAACATTCAGTACTTC	CASSIGLENIQYF
NA	TRBV6-1	TRBJ1-1	once	TGTGCCAGCAGTGAAGCTTGGGACACTGAAGCTTTCTTT	CASSEAWDTEAFF
NA	TRBV28	TRBJ1-1	NA	TGTGCCAGCAGTTTGTATCAGGGTCGGAGGACTTTCTTT	CASSLYQGRRTFF
NA	TRBV5-6	TRBJ1-4	NA	TGTGCCAGCAGCTTGCGAGGGTTTGGTTTTCCCGAAAAACTGTTTTTT	CASSLRGFGFPEKLFF
NA	TRBV6-6	TRBJ1-1	NA	TGTGCCAGCAGAACCCGGGGGGACACTGAAGCTTTCTTT	CASRTRGDTEAFF
NA	TRBV11-3	TRBJ1-3	NA	TGTGCCAGCAGCCGTCCCGCAATGGGAAATGTCGGAAACATCATATATTTT	CASSRPAMGNVGNIIYF
TRBD2	TRBV5-1	TRBJ2-7	NA	TGCGCCAGCAGCGGACTAGCGGCCGGCTACGAGCAGTACTTC	CASSGLAAGYEQYF
TRBD2	TRBV28	TRBJ2-3	NA	TGTGCCAGCACCGCAAGGGGACTAGCGGCCACAGATACGCAGTATTTT	CASTARGLAATDTQYF
NA	TRBV2	TRBJ2-5	few	TGTGCCAGCCATGGAGACGAAGAGACCCAGTACTTC	CASHGDEETQYF
NA	TRBV11-2	TRBJ2-3	once	TGTGCCAGCAGCCTTTCCCAGGGTGATACGCAGTATTTT	CASSLSQGDTQYF
NA	TRBV27	TRBJ1-1	NA	TGTGCCAGCAGTTTATCGGCGGGGGCGACTGAAGCTTTCTTT	CASSLSAGATEAFF
NA	TRBV19	TRBJ2-5	few	TGTGCCAGTAGTATTGGATACCAAGAGACCCAGTACTTC	CASSIGYQETQYF
NA	TRBV19	TRBJ1-2	once	TGTGCCAGTAGTCCCCTTAGCCCAGGGACCTATGGCTACACCTTC	CASSPLSPGTYGYTF
NA	TRBV4-1	TRBJ2-7	few	TGCGCCAGCAGCTCAAGCCGAGGATACGAGCAGTACTTC	CASSSSRGYEQYF
TRBD1	TRBV18	TRBJ2-7	few	TGTGCCAGCTCTCCAGGGGGCGCGGGCGAGCAGTACTTC	CASSPGGAGEQYF
NA	TRBV5-1	TRBJ2-1	NA	TGCGCCAGCAGCACCTCCGGACTGGACTCCTACAATGAGCAGTTCTTC	CASSTSGLDSYNEQFF
NA	TRBV28	TRBJ2-7	NA	TGTGCCAGCATTCCGGGGTCACTATCGAAGCGGGCGGGATCCTACGAGCAGTACTTC	CASIPGSLSKRAGSYEQYF
NA	TRBV7-9	TRBJ2-1	NA	TGTGCCAGCAGCAGCTCCGATATGCTAGGGTCCTACAATGAGCAGTTCTTC	CASSSSDMLGSYNEQFF
TRBD2	TRBV5-1	TRBJ2-2	NA	TGCGCCAGCAGCTTAACGGGACTAGGTGGCACCGGGGAGCTGTTTTTT	CASSLTGLGGTGELFF
TRBD2	TRBV6-1	TRBJ2-5	NA	TGTGCCAGCAGTTTTAGCGGGAGGCAAGAGACCCAGTACTTC	CASSFSGRQETQYF
NA	TRBV28	TRBJ2-2	few	TGTGCCAGCAGGCGGGACCGCACCGGGGAGCTGTTTTTT	CASRRDRTGELFF
NA	TRBV6-5	TRBJ2-7	NA	TGTGCCAGCGGTCCCTCCTACGAGCAGTACTTC	CASGPSYEQYF
NA	TRBV5-4	TRBJ2-7	NA	TGTGCCAGCAGCTTGGACTTAACCTACGAGCAGTACTTC	CASSLDLTYEQYF
TRBD1	TRBV2	TRBJ1-5	NA	TGTGCCAGCAAGGACAGGACAGGCGCGCAGCCCCAGCATTTT	CASKDRTGAQPQHF
NA	TRBV7-8	TRBJ1-2	NA	TGTGCCAGCAGCCGAACTGGGGGCCCTGCTAACTATGGCTACACCTTC	CASSRTGGPANYGYTF
NA	TRBV6-5	TRBJ1-2	few	TGTGCCAGCATCGGGGGGGGCACTCGGGGAGGCTACACCTTC	CASIGGGTRGGYTF
TRBD1	TRBV19	TRBJ1-5	NA	TGTGCCAGTAGGGCAGGGGTTCCGGGACAGGTCAATCAGCCCCAGCATTTT	CASRAGVPGQVNQPQHF
NA	TRBV6-5	TRBJ1-1	NA	TGTGCCAGCAGTTACATGGATGGCACTGAAGCTTTCTTT	CASSYMDGTEAFF
TRBD1	TRBV28	TRBJ1-3	NA	TGTGCCAGCAGTTTTCCCCGGGACAGGGGAAGATCTGGAAACACCATATATTTT	CASSFPRDRGRSGNTIYF
NA	TRBV14	TRBJ1-1	NA	TGTGCCAGCAGCCACGGGACGGGCCGGGGCCTTCGGGCTTTCTTT	CASSHGTGRGLRAFF
TRBD1	TRBV15	TRBJ2-5	NA	TGTGCCACCAGCAGAGATCGCACAGGGGGAGAGACCCAGTACTTC	CATSRDRTGGETQYF
NA	TRBV27	TRBJ2-3	NA	TGTGCCAGTAATCCCTCTCTCGGGGGCCGGCGCACAGATACGCAGTATTTT	CASNPSLGGRRTDTQYF
NA	TRBV18	TRBJ2-7	few	TGTGCCAGCTCACCAGTAGCGAGAGTATCTGGCGAGCAGTACTTC	CASSPVARVSGEQYF
TRBD2	TRBV2	TRBJ2-2	once	TGTGCCAGCAGTGAAGCAGAAGCGGGAGTCGGAACCGGGGAGCTGTTTTTT	CASSEAEAGVGTGELFF
TRBD1	TRBV5-1	TRBJ2-7	once	TGTGCCAGCAGCTTTCGGACAGGAGAAGCCTACGAGCAGTACTTC	CASSFRTGEAYEQYF
NA	TRBV10-3	TRBJ2-1	NA	TGTGCCATCAGTGAGTCAGCGGGCCCCTACAATGAGCAGTTCTTC	CAISESAGPYNEQFF
NA	TRBV28	TRBJ2-7	NA	TGTGCCAGCAGTACACTTAACGAGCAGTACTTC	CASSTLNEQYF
NA	TRBV27	TRBJ1-5	NA	TGTGCCACCCGGAAAGGTCAGCTCCTCAATCAGCCCCAGCATTTT	CATRKGQLLNQPQHF
NA	TRBV7-2	TRBJ1-1	NA	TGTGCCAGCAGCTCCGTCGGGGGGAACACTGAAGCTTTCTTT	CASSSVGGNTEAFF
NA	TRBV10-1	TRBJ1-1	once	TGCGCCAGCAGTGAGTCCGACGGTGAAGCTTTCTTT	CASSESDGEAFF
TRBD1	TRBV30	TRBJ2-7	NA	TGTGCCTGGAGTAAAGACAGGGGCTACGAGCAGTACTTC	CAWSKDRGYEQYF
NA	TRBV9	TRBJ1-2	few	TGTGCCAGCAGCGTAGTCAGCTATGGCTACACCTTC	CASSVVSYGYTF
NA	TRBV28	TRBJ1-1	NA	TGTGCCAGCAGACAGAACACTGAAGCTTTCTTT	CASRQNTEAFF
NA	TRBV5-1	TRBJ1-1	NA	TGCGCCAGCAGCTTCTCGGCGGATAACACTGAAGCTTTCTTT	CASSFSADNTEAFF
NA	TRBV4-2	TRBJ1-3	NA	TGTGCCTCCTCTGGAAACACCATATATTTT	CASSGNTIYF
NA	TRBV4-2	TRBJ1-2	NA	TGTGCCAGCAGCCAAGTCGGCCCATTCGGGGGTAACTATGGCTACACCTTC	CASSQVGPFGGNYGYTF
NA	TRBV4-1	TRBJ2-2	NA	TGCGCCAGCAGCCCGAATCCCACAAGATCCGGGGAGCTGTTTTTT	CASSPNPTRSGELFF
NA	TRBV10-3	TRBJ1-2	NA	TGTGCCATCAGTGAGTCGGGTGGGGGAATAAGCGGCTACACCTTC	CAISESGGGISGYTF